These T cell receptor beta chains were read from a single sample in a study of cytomegalovirus exposure and HLA in healthy donors. Measured with immunoSEQ multiplex PCR; TCRdb has only the in-frame clones, and not every one. Here the sample spans around 110,000 clones, 79% being singletons. Material for sequencing was PBMCs. The receptors derive from a woman aged 18-29 years in good health and CMV-seropositive. Each CDR3 is given without its conserved first and last residue. Size is stated for part of the rows, as once, few or many counts, or as a class when the clone is expanded.

cdr3_aa clone_size j_call v_call
ASSKARGGYEQY . TRBJ2-7 TRBV21-1
ASSLQGLAGGGSYNEQF once TRBJ2-1 TRBV5-1
ASSVDSENTGELF . TRBJ2-2 TRBV9
ASSLAQEAAGELF once TRBJ2-2 TRBV5-1
AISERDMDFTDTQY . TRBJ2-3 TRBV10-3
ASSPTGNNGEKLF . TRBJ1-4 TRBV18
AWSRTGDLTDTQY . TRBJ2-3 TRBV30
ASSLEPGNYGYT . TRBJ1-2 TRBV5-4
ASSRGLAGTRLSTDTQY . TRBJ2-3 TRBV5-4
ASRSAGGHVGELF . TRBJ2-2 TRBV5-1
AWSPHRVRTGELF once TRBJ2-2 TRBV30
SGADRDGYT . TRBJ1-2 TRBV29-1
ASGFSGTGATNEKLF . TRBJ1-4 TRBV5-1
ASTNLEGGEAF . TRBJ1-1 TRBV6-6
ASSQGVGKNIQY . TRBJ2-4 TRBV5-1
AWGRPLTGELF . TRBJ2-2 TRBV30
ASSLSQLAGTQETQY . TRBJ2-5 TRBV7-3
ASSFDLRETQY . TRBJ2-5 TRBV5-1
ASSLSGPYEQY . TRBJ2-7 TRBV5-1
ASGSREGYTEAF . TRBJ1-1 TRBV19
ASSMQVNTEAF . TRBJ1-1 TRBV7-9
ASSPTSGSYEQY . TRBJ2-7 TRBV11-3
ASGDTPGYEQY . TRBJ2-7 TRBV27
ASSIGGEKLF . TRBJ1-4 TRBV19
ATSGTQYGYT . TRBJ1-2 TRBV6-5
ASSLPAGTDSNQPQH . TRBJ1-5 TRBV28
ASSPGQGLYGYT . TRBJ1-2 TRBV18
ASTDWLGTQY . TRBJ2-5 TRBV27
ASSPNGDSGYGYT . TRBJ1-2 TRBV7-2
ASSFLAGTSYEQY . TRBJ2-7 TRBV7-2
ASSLEAGEGGELF . TRBJ2-2 TRBV5-1
ASSQWGQGNYGYT . TRBJ1-2 TRBV5-1
ASSWGSASSFSYEQY . TRBJ2-7 TRBV27
ASNGVREQGYQPQH few TRBJ1-5 TRBV6-6
ASSLAFEYNEQF . TRBJ2-1 TRBV7-9
ASRLDRGRTEAF . TRBJ1-1 TRBV5-5
ASRPSLTETGELF . TRBJ2-2 TRBV28
ASSLQGSNSPLH . TRBJ1-6 TRBV5-1
ASSVQGAGNTIY . TRBJ1-3 TRBV19
ASSSQSWTDMNTEAF . TRBJ1-1 TRBV5-1
ASSLATGGSLAKNIQY . TRBJ2-4 TRBV13
ASSPGTFPTDTQY . TRBJ2-3 TRBV6-1
ASSPQGVGSPLH . TRBJ1-6 TRBV28
ASSWGQGGQPQH . TRBJ1-5 TRBV7-6
ASSFPSFGGGYNEQF . TRBJ2-1 TRBV27
ASATGRQYEQF . TRBJ2-1 TRBV6-1
ASSSIGGTDEQY . TRBJ2-7 TRBV7-3
ASSVAGTGYTEAF . TRBJ1-1 TRBV9
ASSPFKGQPLSGNTIY . TRBJ1-3 TRBV18
ASSPQGGEAF . TRBJ1-1 TRBV11-1
ASSPTGTANEAF few TRBJ1-1 TRBV11-2
ASSGYPEGDYGYT . TRBJ1-2 TRBV6-1
ASSQKGGPGLFSSYT . TRBJ1-2 TRBV14
ASRGPQLGEQF . TRBJ2-1 TRBV6-5
ASSSQGDNQPQH few TRBJ1-5 TRBV19
ASSVTRDEQY . TRBJ2-7 TRBV7-9
ASSLEGRGNEQY . TRBJ2-7 TRBV5-1
AWSGQGFLNEQF . TRBJ2-1 TRBV30
ASSYQGLATDTQY . TRBJ2-3 TRBV6-5